The source of this T cell receptor beta chain is a study of control samples from healthy donors and cancer patients. TCRdb keeps only in-frame clones here, not all; method: immunoSEQ multiplex PCR. The data hold some 76,000 clones, with just under 90% observed a single time. Deletions cut 4 bases from V and 5 bases from J, with 4 bases between. CDR1 KGHDR and CDR2 SFDVKD come from the germline V gene. The length of the CDR3 is 12 residues. The receptor's source is a man aged 60 to 75 with lung cancer. The sample was PBMCs. This rearrangement joins TRBV24-1 to TRBJ1-4; no definite D call. CDR3 coding DNA: TGTGCCACCAGTGACCAGAATGAAAAACTGTTTTTT. Translating gives CATSDQNEKLFF.